This note documents a single T cell receptor beta chain sequence. The antigen remains undetermined. Data came from immunoSEQ multiplex PCR; TCRdb stores just in-frame clones and leaves some out. Of some 15,000 clones listed, 78% are singletons. These data come from a study of somatic mutations in cytotoxic T cells in rheumatoid arthritis. Overall study context: Prior to any treatment and right after diagnosis, patient blood (under 31 ml EDTA) was drawn.

Notes on the study in general: Per patient, the largest CD8+ clone was found to exceed 20% of CD8+ cells in about an eighth of the roughly 60 cases. CD8+ T-cell clonality did not differ significantly between rheumatoid arthritis patients and age-matched healthy controls.

The CDR3 covers 11 residues. Deletions cut 3 bases from V and 2 bases from J, with 0 bases between. Germline CDR1 reads SEHNR; CDR2 reads FQNEAQ (reference sequence). The gene calls are TRBV7-9 and TRBJ2-3; D is undetermined. The origin of this receptor is an adult with rheumatoid arthritis. The sequenced sample was CD8+ T cells sorted from blood. CDR3 coding DNA: TGTGCCAGCAGCTTCACAGATACGCAGTATTTT. Amino acid sequence: CASSFTDTQYF.